This is a list of T cell receptor beta chains from one sample in a study of shared clonotypes between healthy human individuals. TCRdb's copy holds only in-frame clones and misses some; the assay was immunoSEQ multiplex PCR. Of approximately 1,000,000 clones in the sample, 70% to 80% were seen once. The sample comprised memory CD4+ T cells from PBMCs. Receptor source: a man in his late teens or twenties in good health. Some clones in this sample may be carry-over from other donors' samples. Each CDR3 is given with its conserved first and last residue. Each record gives: V gene, D gene, clone size, J gene, CDR3 protein, CDR3 DNA. A D gene is named only where the DNA matches it firmly. The size field is filled for only some rows; it gives once, few, many or a size class.

TRBV5-1,-,-,TRBJ2-1,CATLLPRPGEQFF,TGCGCCACCCTTTTGCCCCGGCCCGGGGAGCAGTTCTTC
TRBV6-5,-,-,TRBJ2-2,CASKDTGELFF,TGTGCCAGCAAAGACACCGGGGAGCTGTTTTTT
TRBV4-2,-,-,TRBJ1-4,CASSQTYSATNEKLFF,TGTGCCAGCAGCCAAACTTATTCAGCAACTAATGAAAAACTGTTTTTT
TRBV2,TRBD2,few,TRBJ2-7,CASSGAGVLREQYF,TGTGCCAGCAGTGGAGCGGGAGTTTTACGCGAGCAGTACTTC
TRBV18,-,-,TRBJ2-2,CASSPRPGPNAGELFF,TGTGCCAGCTCACCTAGACCGGGGCCTAACGCCGGGGAGCTGTTTTTT
TRBV5-1,-,-,TRBJ1-5,CASSLNGLNQPQHF,TGCGCCAGCAGCCTAAACGGACTCAATCAGCCCCAGCATTTT
TRBV7-3,-,-,TRBJ2-1,CASSLEDSSYNEQFF,TGTGCCAGCAGCTTGGAGGACAGTTCCTACAATGAGCAGTTCTTC
TRBV6-6,TRBD1,-,TRBJ2-7,CASSSPGQVTSYEQYF,TGTGCCAGCAGTTCACCGGGACAGGTCACCTCCTACGAGCAGTACTTC
TRBV7-2,-,-,TRBJ2-3,CASSLLGTQEDTQYF,TGTGCCAGCAGCTTACTCGGGACCCAGGAGGATACGCAGTATTTT
TRBV19,-,-,TRBJ2-1,CASSYSRSSYNEQFF,TGTGCCAGTAGTTATAGCAGGAGCTCCTACAATGAGCAGTTCTTC
TRBV11-2,TRBD2,-,TRBJ2-2,CASSLGAGGPRTGELFF,TGTGCCAGCAGCTTAGGGGCGGGAGGGCCCCGCACCGGGGAGCTGTTTTTT
TRBV5-6,-,-,TRBJ1-1,CASSLLSGRGHTEAFF,TGTGCCAGCAGCTTACTTTCAGGGAGAGGACATACTGAAGCTTTCTTT
TRBV28,-,-,TRBJ2-7,CASSLLGSEDYEQYF,TGTGCCAGCAGTTTATTAGGTAGTGAAGACTACGAGCAGTACTTC
TRBV7-6,TRBD2,-,TRBJ2-3,CASSLDAGAVTDTQYF,TGTGCCAGCAGCTTAGATGCGGGAGCTGTCACAGATACGCAGTATTTT
TRBV6-5,-,many,TRBJ1-1,CATRWGRDTEAFF,TGTGCCACCAGGTGGGGTCGGGACACTGAAGCTTTCTTT
TRBV28,TRBD1,-,TRBJ2-1,CASLGTGGDEQFF,TGTGCCAGCCTAGGGACAGGGGGAGATGAGCAGTTCTTC
TRBV30,-,-,TRBJ1-5,CAWSPGADQPQHF,TGTGCCTGGAGTCCAGGGGCAGACCAGCCCCAGCATTTT
TRBV5-1,TRBD1,-,TRBJ1-5,CASSLTTGDNQPQHF,TGCGCCAGCAGCTTGACCACAGGGGATAATCAGCCCCAGCATTTT
TRBV6-1,-,few,TRBJ2-7,CASRPGRTVVEQYF,TGTGCCAGCCGCCCTGGACGGACCGTCGTCGAGCAGTACTTC
TRBV28,-,-,TRBJ2-7,CASSHIYEQYF,TGTGCCAGCAGTCATATTTACGAGCAGTACTTC
TRBV4-1,-,-,TRBJ2-1,CASSQGGPSSYNEQFF,TGCGCCAGCAGCCAAGGCGGGCCAAGCTCCTACAATGAGCAGTTCTTC
TRBV5-1,-,once,TRBJ2-7,CASSAAGQENGYEQYF,TGCGCCAGCAGCGCAGCGGGACAGGAAAACGGCTACGAGCAGTACTTC
TRBV21-1,-,-,TRBJ1-5,CASSKGNREGCNGTFNQPQHF,TGTGCCAGCAGCAAAGGCAACCGAGAGGGCTGCAATGGGACTTTCAATCAGCCCCAGCATTTT
TRBV2,TRBD1,-,TRBJ2-7,CASYAGTGNYEQYF,TGTGCCAGCTACGCCGGGACAGGGAACTACGAGCAGTACTTC
TRBV2,-,-,TRBJ1-3,CASSRLGGRGGNTIYF,TGTGCCAGCAGCCGGCTAGGGGGAAGGGGTGGAAACACCATATATTTT
TRBV5-1,TRBD2,-,TRBJ2-7,CASSSGLAGDGTYEQYF,TGCGCCAGCAGTTCAGGACTAGCGGGAGACGGAACCTACGAGCAGTACTTC
TRBV29-1,-,few,TRBJ1-1,CSVEASNGVGAFF,TGCAGCGTTGAAGCTTCAAATGGGGTAGGAGCTTTCTTT
TRBV5-1,-,once,TRBJ2-1,CASSSDSHNEQFF,TGCGCCAGCAGCTCCGACAGTCACAATGAGCAGTTCTTC
TRBV15,-,few,TRBJ2-7,CATSRERGRGSYEQYF,TGTGCCACCAGCAGAGAGCGGGGACGGGGTTCCTACGAGCAGTACTTC
TRBV30,TRBD2,-,TRBJ2-3,CAWRLAGGPGTDTQYF,TGTGCCTGGAGGCTAGCGGGAGGGCCAGGGACAGATACGCAGTATTTT
TRBV11-1,-,-,TRBJ1-1,CASSQILQGSAFF,TGTGCCAGCAGCCAAATTCTACAGGGTTCAGCTTTCTTT
TRBV11-2,-,-,TRBJ2-1,CASSLGRGNEQFF,TGTGCCAGCAGCTTAGGAAGGGGTAATGAGCAGTTCTTC
TRBV5-1,-,-,TRBJ1-2,CASSFSPTGDSPGYTF,TGCGCCAGCAGCTTCTCTCCGACGGGAGATTCCCCGGGCTACACCTTC
TRBV6-6,-,many,TRBJ1-5,CASSQGNQPQHF,TGTGCCAGTTCACAGGGCAATCAGCCCCAGCATTTT
TRBV4-1,-,once,TRBJ1-2,CASSQVAPLKDGYTF,TGCGCCAGCAGCCAAGTGGCACCCCTAAAGGATGGCTACACCTTC
TRBV2,TRBD1,-,TRBJ1-4,CASNRQGLATNEKLFF,TGTGCCAGCAACAGACAGGGCCTTGCAACTAATGAAAAACTGTTTTTT
TRBV15,-,-,TRBJ1-2,CATSSGDTTVFYYGYTF,TGTGCCACCAGCAGTGGCGACACCACCGTTTTTTACTATGGCTACACCTTC